These 21 T cell receptor beta chains were sequenced from one sample in a study of shared clonotypes between healthy human individuals. Produced via immunoSEQ multiplex PCR; TCRdb's table is partial and in-frame only. Of over 800,000 clones in the sample, almost 95% were seen once. Selected positively for CCR7 and CD45RO-negative, naive CD8 cells excluded terminally differentiated effector memory CD45RA+ cells. Sample: naive CD8+ T cells sorted from blood. The receptors originated from a man aged 25 to 45 in good health.

The rearrangement uses TRBV13 and TRBJ2-3, with TRBD2 matching over 14 bases. Germline lookup yields CDR1 PRHDT and CDR2 FYEKMQ (reference sequence). This CDR3 comprises 17 residues. V gave up 5 bases and J gave up 6 bases; unmatched junction bases: 10. CDR3 in amino acids: CASSDSGTSGRMDTQYF. For the CDR3, the DNA is TGTGCCAGCAGCGATTCCGGGACTAGCGGGAGAATGGATACGCAGTATTTT.

The chain uses TRBV7-9 and TRBJ2-7; D is ambiguous. The CDR3 has 12 residues. Trimming removed 5 bases at V and 6 bases at J, with 11 bases between. Germline CDR1 and CDR2: SEHNR and FQNEAQ (reference sequence). The chain's CDR3 is CASSHDPFEQYF. The CDR3, as DNA: TGTGCCAGCAGCCACGACCCCTTCGAGCAGTACTTC. Looking up the rest from reference TRBV7-9 and TRBJ2-7 gives the full variable domain: DTGVSQNPRHKITKRGQNVTFRCDPISEHNRLYWYRQTLGQGPEFLTYFQNEAQLEKSRLLSDRFSAERPKGSFSTLEIQRTEQGDSAMYLCASSHDPFEQYFGPGTRLTVT.

The chain carries TRBV7-3 and TRBJ1-1, with 7 nucleotides matching TRBD1. Germline lookup yields CDR1 SGHTA and CDR2 FQGTGA. The ends lost 5 bases at V and 4 bases at J; junction bases unmatched: 1. The CDR3 spans 12 residues. Here the CDR3 DNA reads TGTGCCAGCAGCCCAGGGGGCACTGAAGCTTTCTTT. It specifies CASSPGGTEAFF.

The chain employs TRBV28 and TRBJ2-5; 7 bases are shared with TRBD1. The CDR3 spans 16 residues. The junction had 11 bases not matched to a gene; V was cut back by 5 bases and J by 2 bases. Germline V gives CDR1 MDHEN, CDR2 SYDVKM. CDR3 nucleotide sequence: TGTGCCAGCAGTCTATTTATCGGGACAGAGCAAGAGACCCAGTACTTC. Amino acids: CASSLFIGTEQETQYF.

This clone was found once. The chain employs TRBV7-9 and TRBJ1-2; D not resolved. Germline lookup yields CDR1 SEHNR and CDR2 FQNEAQ (reference sequence). Trimming removed 2 bases at V and 0 bases at J, with 7 bases between. The CDR3 spans 14 residues. CDR3 amino acids: CASSLQSTNYGYTF. DNA of the CDR3: TGTGCCAGCAGCTTACAGTCTACTAACTATGGCTACACCTTC.

The V gene is TRBV5-4, the J gene TRBJ2-7, with D maybe TRBD2 (6 bases). Germline V gives CDR1 SGHNT, CDR2 YYREEE (reference sequence). Trimming removed 3 bases at V and 7 bases at J, with 20 bases between. The CDR3 extends over 15 amino acids. The DNA for the CDR3 is TGTGCCAGCAGCTCCCCCGGGCTAGCGTCGGGGGAGCAGTACTTC. Translated: CASSSPGLASGEQYF.

The V gene is TRBV25-1, the J gene TRBJ2-7, with 7 bases lining up with TRBD2. Germline V lookup: CDR1 MGHDK, CDR2 SYGVNS. V was pared by 9 bases and J by 1 base, with 9 bases of the junction left unmatched. CDR3 length: 14 residues. CDR3 nucleotides: TGTGCCAGTCACTCTAGCGGTCGGTCCTACGAGCAGTACTTC. Protein: CASHSSGRSYEQYF.

This clone turned up a few times. The chain links TRBV11-3 to TRBJ2-1; the D gene is possibly TRBD2 (5 bases). Germline V gene lookup returns CDR1 SGHNT and CDR2 YENEEA. The CDR3 spans 14 residues. Trimming removed 5 bases from V and 7 bases from J, with 15 bases in between. CDR3 nucleotide sequence: TGTGCCAGCAGCCACCGCGAGGGTGGGAATGAGCAGTTCTTC. This codes for CASSHREGGNEQFF.

V is TRBV5-5 and J is TRBJ2-5, with 8 nucleotides matching TRBD2. Germline CDR1 is SGHKS and CDR2 is YYEKEE (reference sequence). The V gene end was trimmed by 8 bases and the J gene end by 4 bases; junction bases not matched to a gene: 13. The CDR3 covers 15 residues. The CDR3 nucleotides read TGTGCCAGTCTCGCGTCCCAGCGGGGGCGAGAGACCCAGTACTTC. Amino acid sequence: CASLASQRGRETQYF.

The V call is TRBV20-1, the J call TRBJ2-1; no firm D call. Germline V gene data show CDR1 as DFQATT and CDR2 as SNEGSKA (reference sequence). Trimming stripped 5 bases from V and 12 bases from J, with 8 bases between. The CDR3 is made up of 9 amino acids. The CDR3 spells CSALRGQFF. CDR3 nucleotides: TGCAGTGCTCTACGTGGGCAGTTCTTC.

The gene calls are TRBV19 and TRBJ2-7; a weak D match, TRBD1 (5 bases). Per the germline V gene, CDR1 is LNHDA and CDR2 is SQIVND (reference sequence). The CDR3 consists of 14 residues. V was pared by 3 bases and J by 1 base, with 10 bases between. Written as DNA, the CDR3 is TGTGCCAGTAGTATGTCAGGGCCTTCCTACGAGCAGTACTTC. Its protein is CASSMSGPSYEQYF.

V and J are TRBV27 and TRBJ1-1, with D tentatively TRBD1 (6 bases). The CDR3 runs 15 residues. The V end lost 0 bases, the J end lost 2 bases, and 10 bases lay between the germline ends. Germline loops: CDR1 MNHEY, CDR2 SMNVEV (reference sequence). DNA of the CDR3: TGTGCCAGCAGTTTATCGTGGGGGCTCAACACTGAAGCTTTCTTT. Amino acids: CASSLSWGLNTEAFF.

This clone appeared a single time. This chain joins TRBV27 and TRBJ1-2; 7 bases line up with TRBD1. Germline V lookup: CDR1 MNHEY, CDR2 SMNVEV (reference sequence). The J segment lost 4 bases and the V segment lost 5 bases, leaving 13 bases of the junction unmatched. The CDR3 consists of 16 residues. CDR3 loop: CASSARSRDSIYGYTF. CDR3 in DNA: TGTGCCAGCAGTGCCCGTTCAAGGGACAGTATCTATGGCTACACCTTC.

J is TRBJ2-1 and V is TRBV7-8; D possibly corresponds to TRBD1 (5 bases). The germline gives CDR1 SGHVS, CDR2 FQNEAQ. The CDR3 covers 12 residues. Deletions cut 1 base from V and 8 bases from J, with 6 bases between. CDR3 nucleotides: TGTGCCAGCAGCTTAGTCAGGGATGAGCAGTTCTTC. Protein product: CASSLVRDEQFF. Full variable domain (missing parts from reference TRBV7-8 and TRBJ2-1): GAGVSQSPRYKVAKRGQDVALRCDPISGHVSLFWYQQALGQGPEFLTYFQNEAQLDKSGLPSDRFFAERPEGSVSTLKIQRTQQEDSAVYLCASSLVRDEQFFGPGTRLTVL.

The genes are TRBV18 and TRBJ2-2; D is undetermined. V gave up 0 bases and J gave up 5 bases, with 7 bases separating them. The CDR3 spans 14 residues. The germline V gene encodes CDR1 KGHSH and CDR2 LQKENI. The chain's CDR3 is CASSPPPSTGELFF. The CDR3 region has the DNA TGTGCCAGCTCACCACCGCCCAGTACCGGGGAGCTGTTTTTT.

This chain connects TRBV5-1 to TRBJ1-2, with D perhaps TRBD1 (5 bases). The CDR3 is made up of 15 amino acids. CDR1 and CDR2 from the germline V gene are SGHRS and YFSETQ. Trimming cost V 5 bases and J 1 base, with 15 bases left between them. For the CDR3, the DNA is TGCGCCAGCAGTCAAACCGGGGCCTTTAACTATGGCTACACCTTC. Protein product: CASSQTGAFNYGYTF.

V usage is TRBV28 and J usage is TRBJ2-5; 11 nucleotides line up with TRBD2. Germline V gene data show CDR1 as MDHEN and CDR2 as SYDVKM. The CDR3 has 15 residues. V was clipped by 3 bases and J by 4 bases; unmatched bases: 4. The DNA of the CDR3 is TGTGCCAGCAGTTTTACTAGCGGGAGTTCAGAGACCCAGTACTTC. Translating gives CASSFTSGSSETQYF.

The J gene is TRBJ2-7, the V gene TRBV10-1; 8 bases map to TRBD1. J was trimmed by 7 bases and V by 5 bases; bases with no gene match: 10. The CDR3 runs 14 residues. Germline loops: CDR1 WNHNN, CDR2 SYGVQD (reference sequence). CDR3 DNA sequence: TGCGCCAGCAGTCCATCCGGGACAGGTAGTGAGCAGTACTTC. This translates into CASSPSGTGSEQYF.

This sequence joins TRBV7-6 and TRBJ1-1, with D perhaps TRBD1 (6 bases). The CDR3 has 13 amino acids. The germline CDR1 and CDR2 sequences are SGHVS and FNYEAQ. V was trimmed by 5 bases and J by 5 bases, leaving 12 bases between them. The CDR3 is CASSLSTGTEAFF. The CDR3 DNA reads as TGTGCCAGCAGCCTTAGTACAGGGACTGAAGCTTTCTTT.

This chain links TRBV9 with TRBJ2-3, with 9 bases lining up with TRBD2. There are 16 residues in the CDR3. V gave up 0 bases and J gave up 4 bases; unmatched junction bases: 6. Germline CDR1 is SGDLS and CDR2 is YYNGEE. CDR3 sequence (DNA): TGTGCCAGCAGCGTAGGGGTAGCGGGAGTAGCAGATACGCAGTATTTT. Translation: CASSVGVAGVADTQYF.

This clone occurred once. This chain uses TRBV11-2 with TRBJ2-5; the D gene could be TRBD1 or TRBD2 (6 bases each). V lost 5 bases to trimming and J lost 5 bases, with 18 bases between them. The CDR3 consists of 15 residues. CDR1 and CDR2 from the germline V gene are SGHAT and FQNNGV. The DNA of the CDR3 is TGTGCCAGCAGCCCTTGGACGGGGGCTGGTGAGACCCAGTACTTC. Translated: CASSPWTGAGETQYF.